The 5 T cell receptor beta chains below were found in one sample sequenced in a study of blood T cell repertoires in COVID-19. Generated by immunoSEQ multiplex PCR, the TCRdb table keeps only in-frame clones and is missing some. The data hold over 75,000 clones, with more than 65% observed a single time. The sequenced sample was peripheral blood. The source of these receptors is a woman in her forties or fifties with acute or convalescent COVID-19.

This clone has ten or more counts. The V and J genes are TRBV6-2 or TRBV6-3 and TRBJ2-5; no definite D call. The V gene's germline CDR1 is MNHEY and CDR2 SVGEGT. The CDR3 is made up of 13 amino acids. The V end was cut by 5 bases, the J end by 4 bases, with 11 bases between. The CDR3 protein is CASSPAHGETQYF. DNA of the CDR3: TGTGCCAGCAGTCCCGCCCACGGAGAGACCCAGTACTTC.

The rearrangement uses TRBV12-3 or TRBV12-4 and TRBJ2-7, with a weak D call TRBD1 (5 bases). Trimming pared 11 bases from V and 4 bases from J, leaving 18 bases between. CDR3 length: 13 residues. The CDR3 DNA is TGTGCCGCAAGTAGGGGCGTCTCGTACGAGCAGTACTTC. This codes for CAASRGVSYEQYF.

This chain links TRBV3-1 (or the pseudogene TRBV3-2) with TRBJ1-5, with unresolved D. V was cut by 4 bases and J by 7 bases, with 8 bases left in between. CDR1 and CDR2 (germline): LGHDT, YNNKEL (reference sequence). CDR3 size: 12 residues. The CDR3 region is CASSRGPQPQHF. The CDR3, as DNA: TGTGCCAGCAGCCGAGGCCCCCAGCCCCAGCATTTT.

Here the CDR3 DNA reads TGTGCCAGCAGTGACGGAGGGCTGGGCGGCTACACCTTC. Its protein product is CASSDGGLGGYTF. The chain links TRBV2 to TRBJ1-2; D is undetermined. The germline CDR1 and CDR2 sequences are SNHLY and FYNNEI. V was cut by 3 bases and J by 8 bases, with 13 bases left in between. The length of the CDR3 is 13 residues.

The chain carries TRBV19 and TRBJ2-3; 10 nucleotides match TRBD2. The germline V gene has CDR1 LNHDA and CDR2 SQIVND (reference sequence). V lost 2 bases to trimming and J lost 7 bases; unmatched junction nucleotides: 15. This CDR3 is 18 amino acids long. CDR3 sequence: CASSIPITAPLAGNTQYF. The DNA of the CDR3 is TGTGCCAGTAGTATACCAATAACGGCCCCACTAGCGGGGAATACGCAGTATTTT.